One and the same sample provided the 31 T cell receptor beta chains below, sequenced in a study of naive and memory T cell subsets. Both TRBC1 and TRBC2 were covered by a beta constant-region primer of two equimolar oligonucleotides. TCRdb re-derived calls from the UMI-ligation and nested PCR reads in MiXCR, one entry per CDR3 protein. The repertoire holds tens of thousands of distinct CDR3 sequences, around 7% seen once, with 1.5% to 2% in the top ten. Sequenced material: central memory CD4+ T cells from blood. The source is a human donor in good health.

In its sample, this clonotype was seen many times. The CDR3, as DNA: TGTGCCAGCAGTTTGACAGGGCCGGGCTCACCCCTCCACTTT. Its translation is CASSLTGPGSPLHF. The rearrangement uses TRBV27 and TRBJ1-6, with 7 nucleotides matching TRBD1. V was clipped by 3 bases and J by 10 bases; unmatched bases: 6. The CDR3 covers 14 residues. Germline-derived CDR1 and CDR2 are MNHEY and SMNVEV (reference sequence).

In this sample, this clonotype turned up many times. V gene TRBV27 combines with J gene TRBJ1-5; the D is unclear. Germline CDR1 and CDR2: MNHEY and SMNVEV (reference sequence). This CDR3 comprises 14 residues. The V end lost 0 bases, the J end lost 3 bases, and 6 bases lay between the germline ends. CDR3 protein: CASSLSQFNQPQHF. CDR3 sequence (DNA): TGTGCCAGCAGTTTATCACAGTTCAATCAGCCCCAGCATTTT.

This clonotype was picked up many times. V is TRBV20-1 and J is TRBJ1-3, with 7 bases that match TRBD1. Germline CDR1 and CDR2: DFQATT and SNEGSKA (reference sequence). V shed 0 bases, J shed 0 bases, and the junction held 14 bases outside the gene matches. This CDR3 contains 19 residues. The CDR3 coding sequence is TGCAGTGCTAGAGATGGCGAGAGGGGGACAGCCTTCTCTGGAAACACCATATATTTT. Encoded protein: CSARDGERGTAFSGNTIYF.

V usage is TRBV19 and J usage is TRBJ2-3; tentatively, D is TRBD1 (5 bases). From germline, CDR1 is LNHDA and CDR2 SQIVND (reference sequence). This CDR3 is 15 amino acids long. V was trimmed by 3 bases and J by 0 bases, leaving 10 bases between them. The CDR3 loop reads CASSIGAVSTDTQYF. CDR3 DNA: TGTGCCAGTAGTATTGGGGCAGTGAGCACAGATACGCAGTATTTT.

This clonotype was seen ten or more times. The CDR3 spells CASGGHEQYF. Here the CDR3 DNA reads TGTGCCAGCGGAGGCCACGAGCAGTACTTC. This chain connects TRBV2 to TRBJ2-7; a weak D match, TRBD2 (5 bases). The CDR3 sequence is 10 residues long. V was cut by 8 bases and J by 5 bases, with 7 bases left in between. The V gene's germline CDR1 is SNHLY and CDR2 FYNNEI.

The sample holds many counts of this clonotype. The rearrangement uses TRBV28 and TRBJ1-2; D gene ambiguous. V was clipped by 6 bases and J by 0 bases, with 11 bases between them. Germline V gene data show CDR1 as MDHEN and CDR2 as SYDVKM. The CDR3 extends over 14 amino acids. CDR3 DNA sequence: TGTGCCAGCAGCGTCAGCACAGCTAACTATGGCTACACCTTC. It encodes CASSVSTANYGYTF.

This clonotype showed up many times. V usage is TRBV7-2 and J usage is TRBJ2-5, with TRBD2 matching over 7 bases. V was pared by 1 base and J by 5 bases, with 7 bases of the junction left unmatched. The CDR3 totals 15 residues. Germline V CDR1 and CDR2: SGHTA, FQGNSA. CDR3 coding DNA: TGTGCCAGCAGCTTAGAGGGGAGGGGTATTGAGACCCAGTACTTC. It translates to CASSLEGRGIETQYF. Variable domain in full (rest from reference TRBV7-2 and TRBJ2-5): GAGVSQSPSNKVTEKGKDVELRCDPISGHTALYWYRQSLGQGLEFLIYFQGNSAPDKSGLPSDRFSAERTGGSVSTLTIQRTQQEDSAVYLCASSLEGRGIETQYFGPGTRLLVL.

This clonotype was observed at least ten times. This chain joins TRBV7-2 and TRBJ2-3, with D unclear. CDR3 length equals 12 residues. Trimming left V 8 bases short and J 2 bases short, with 8 bases between. CDR1 SGHTA and CDR2 FQGNSA come from the germline V gene. In DNA form, the CDR3 reads TGTGCCAGCCACTTACTCACAGATACGCAGTATTTT. It encodes CASHLLTDTQYF.

This clonotype was seen ten or more times. The chain has TRBV12-3 or TRBV12-4 and TRBJ1-4; unclear D gene. V shed 6 bases and J shed 7 bases, with 9 bases lying between them. There are 12 residues in the CDR3. The CDR3 DNA is TGTGCCAGCAGCTCTCAGACTGAAAAACTGTTTTTT. Translation gives CASSSQTEKLFF.

The V and J genes are TRBV5-1 and TRBJ2-1; 7 bases align to TRBD1. The V and J ends lost 4 bases and 5 bases, in that order; junction bases with no gene match: 6. Per germline, CDR1 SGHRS and CDR2 YFSETQ. The CDR3 is 14 residues long. The DNA of the CDR3 is TGCGCCAGCAGCACCGGACAGGCCAACAATGAGCAGTTCTTC. Translation gives CASSTGQANNEQFF.

This clonotype was counted ten times or more. The V call is TRBV4-3, the J call TRBJ1-2; D possibly corresponds to TRBD1 (5 bases). The CDR3 is 15 amino acids. Deletions cut 1 base from V and 10 bases from J, with 19 bases between. Per germline, CDR1 LGHNA and CDR2 YSLEER. CDR3 DNA sequence: TGCGCCAGCAGCCAAGGCCAGGGTAGCCCTCCCGACTACACCTTC. Protein: CASSQGQGSPPDYTF.

The CDR3 sequence: CASSPGTSLSYEQYF. CDR3 DNA sequence: TGTGCCAGCAGTCCCGGGACTTCCCTTTCTTACGAGCAGTACTTC. The chain recombines TRBV6-6 with TRBJ2-7; D is perhaps TRBD2 (6 bases). Germline-derived CDR1 and CDR2 are MNHNY and SVGAGI (reference sequence). This CDR3 is built from 15 residues. Between the trimmed V and J ends, which lost 5 bases and 4 bases, there was a span of 18 bases.

This rearrangement joins TRBV12-3 or TRBV12-4 to TRBJ2-3; 14 nucleotides agree with TRBD2. V lost 3 bases, J lost 3 bases, and 5 bases stayed unmatched. CDR3 length equals 17 residues. CDR3 nucleotides: TGTGCCAGCAGTTTTAAGCGGACTAGCGGGAGGACAGATACGCAGTATTTT. It codes for CASSFKRTSGRTDTQYF.

The V and J genes are TRBV2 and TRBJ1-5, with unresolved D. V was trimmed by 8 bases and J by 4 bases, leaving 12 bases between them. The CDR3 extends over 13 amino acids. Germline loops: CDR1 SNHLY, CDR2 FYNNEI. CDR3 sequence (DNA): TGTGCCAGCGGTAGTGGGCCGAATCAGCCCCAGCATTTT. Protein: CASGSGPNQPQHF.

This clonotype has a count of ten or more. The J gene is TRBJ1-5, the V gene TRBV7-3; D uncertain. The CDR3 extends over 15 amino acids. Trimming removed 4 bases from V and 2 bases from J, with 12 bases in between. CDR1 is SGHTA and CDR2 is FQGTGA in the germline V gene. Here the CDR3 reads CASSSQPTGNQPQHF. As DNA, the CDR3 is TGTGCCAGCAGCTCCCAGCCAACGGGCAATCAGCCCCAGCATTTT.

This clonotype was detected ten times or more. V is TRBV6-1 and J is TRBJ1-1; D ambiguous. Trimming removed 5 bases at V and 1 base at J, with 11 bases between. The CDR3 consists of 14 residues. The germline V gene has CDR1 MNHNS and CDR2 SASEGT. In DNA form, the CDR3 reads TGTGCCAGCAGTTACGACAACACGAACACTGAAGCTTTCTTT. Amino acid sequence: CASSYDNTNTEAFF.

This clonotype was counted between two and nine times. The V and J genes are TRBV25-1 and TRBJ2-5, with D maybe TRBD2 (5 bases). Germline V lookup: CDR1 MGHDK, CDR2 SYGVNS. This CDR3 spans 14 amino acids. V was shortened by 1 base and J by 5 bases, with 11 bases between the two germline ends. The CDR3 DNA reads as TGTGCCAGCAGTGAATTCAAACCGGGGGAGACCCAGTACTTC. Translating gives CASSEFKPGETQYF.

The sample holds many counts of this clonotype. J is TRBJ2-5 and V is TRBV7-2; D is unresolved. Germline values: CDR1 SGHTA, CDR2 FQGNSA. V was pared by 3 bases and J by 5 bases, with 10 bases between. The CDR3 is 13 amino acids. The CDR3 is CASSLNHGETQYF. The CDR3 DNA is TGTGCCAGCAGCTTGAATCACGGGGAGACCCAGTACTTC. Variable domain in full (rest from reference TRBV7-2 and TRBJ2-5): GAGVSQSPSNKVTEKGKDVELRCDPISGHTALYWYRQSLGQGLEFLIYFQGNSAPDKSGLPSDRFSAERTGGSVSTLTIQRTQQEDSAVYLCASSLNHGETQYFGPGTRLLVL.

CDR3 DNA: TGTGCCAGCAGCTTAGGGGACAGAGCTTCACCCCTCCACTTT. This sequence encodes CASSLGDRASPLHF. The rearrangement links TRBV7-2 to TRBJ1-6, with 7 bases fitting TRBD1. After removal of 1 base from V and 9 bases from J, the junction contained 3 bases not matched to a gene. The CDR3 loop spans 14 amino acids. Germline loops: CDR1 SGHTA, CDR2 FQGNSA.

This clonotype was counted at least ten times. CDR3 protein: CASRKVGRETTEAFF. CDR3 DNA sequence: TGTGCCAGCCGCAAGGTCGGAAGGGAGACCACTGAAGCTTTCTTT. The chain carries TRBV6-2 or TRBV6-3 and TRBJ1-1; D is unclear. The CDR3 is 15 residues long. Germline loops: CDR1 MNHEY, CDR2 SVGEGT. V lost 8 bases, J lost 4 bases, and 20 bases lay in between.

This chain joins TRBV4-2 and TRBJ1-4; perhaps TRBD1 as D (6 bases). The CDR3 covers 16 residues. V lost 4 bases and J 0 bases, leaving 12 bases between the germline ends. The V gene's germline CDR1 is LGHNA and CDR2 YNFKEQ. The CDR3 bases are TGTGCCAGCAGCCGGGGGGGGGGCGCAACTAATGAAAAACTGTTTTTT. Translation: CASSRGGGATNEKLFF.

The gene calls are TRBV27 and TRBJ2-7, with TRBD2 identical over 10 bases. Germline CDR1 is MNHEY and CDR2 is SMNVEV (reference sequence). The CDR3 contains 16 residues. With 2 bases clipped from V and 6 bases from J, the junction kept 10 bases outside the gene matches. CDR3 residues: CASSLIGPSGRGEQYF. The DNA of the CDR3 is TGTGCCAGCAGTTTAATTGGGCCTAGCGGGAGAGGCGAGCAGTACTTC.

The V gene is TRBV11-2, the J gene TRBJ2-7; D is perhaps TRBD1 or TRBD2 (5 bases each). Per the germline V gene, CDR1 is SGHAT and CDR2 is FQNNGV. CDR3 length: 14 residues. V lost 4 bases and J 6 bases, leaving 16 bases between the germline ends. The CDR3 loop reads CASSSETQGAEQYF. The CDR3 coding sequence is TGTGCCAGCAGCTCCGAAACCCAGGGAGCCGAGCAGTACTTC.

This clonotype occurred many times. The rearrangement links TRBV18 to TRBJ1-4; unclear D gene. The ends were cut back, 5 bases at V and 0 bases at J, with 13 bases in the middle. The germline V gene has CDR1 KGHSH and CDR2 LQKENI. This CDR3 spans 16 amino acids. The CDR3 sequence is CASSGTDTSTNEKLFF. For the CDR3, the DNA is TGTGCCAGCTCAGGAACCGACACTTCAACTAATGAAAAACTGTTTTTT.

This clonotype was observed a few times. The genes are TRBV6-6 and TRBJ2-7; TRBD2 aligns across 10 bases. Germline V lookup: CDR1 MNHNY, CDR2 SVGAGI (reference sequence). The CDR3 is 17 residues long. V was pared by 4 bases and J by 1 base, with 10 bases of the junction left unmatched. This CDR3 reads CASSSYDLAGGSYEQYF. The CDR3 DNA follows: TGTGCCAGCAGTTCCTACGACTTAGCGGGAGGTTCCTACGAGCAGTACTTC.

This clonotype was detected a few times. V gene TRBV7-8 combines with J gene TRBJ2-7; 7 nucleotides align to TRBD1. The CDR3 is 16 amino acids. V trimming: 5 bases; J trimming: 1 base; junction bases outside the gene matches: 11. CDR1 is SGHVS, CDR2 FQNEAQ, per germline. The CDR3 reads CASSPRDRHFSYEQYF. The CDR3, as DNA: TGTGCCAGCAGCCCTAGGGACAGACATTTTTCCTACGAGCAGTACTTC.

Ten or more counts support this clonotype. The chain links TRBV27 to TRBJ2-5; D not certain. Germline CDR1 reads MNHEY; CDR2 reads SMNVEV (reference sequence). The V and J ends lost 5 bases and 4 bases respectively, with 14 bases between them. This CDR3 spans 14 amino acids. In DNA form, the CDR3 reads TGTGCCAGCAGTGCACCGACGAGGAGAGAGACCCAGTACTTC. Protein: CASSAPTRRETQYF.

The chain uses TRBV7-7 and TRBJ2-5; D is undetermined. Germline assignment: CDR1 SSHAT and CDR2 FNYEAQ (reference sequence). Trimming cost V 5 bases and J 1 base, with 11 bases left between them. The CDR3 covers 14 residues. The CDR3: CASSRSGPQETQYF. The DNA for the CDR3 is TGTGCCAGCAGCCGATCTGGCCCCCAAGAGACCCAGTACTTC.

This chain connects TRBV19 to TRBJ2-1, with D possibly being TRBD1 (6 bases). Trimming cost V 0 bases and J 6 bases, with 6 bases left between them. This CDR3 has 13 amino acids. Germline V gene data show CDR1 as LNHDA and CDR2 as SQIVND (reference sequence). In nucleotides, the CDR3 is TGTGCCAGTAGTATAGAACAGGGCAATGAGCAGTTCTTC. Amino acids: CASSIEQGNEQFF. Supplemented by reference TRBV19 and TRBJ2-1, the full variable domain reads DGGITQSPKYLFRKEGQNVTLSCEQNLNHDAMYWYRQDPGQGLRLIYYSQIVNDFQKGDIAEGYSVSREKKESFPLTVTSAQKNPTAFYLCASSIEQGNEQFFGPGTRLTVL.

This clonotype has a handful of counts. V gene TRBV12-3 or TRBV12-4 combines with J gene TRBJ2-5; a weak D match, TRBD2 (6 bases). Trimming pared 8 bases from V and 5 bases from J, leaving 9 bases between. This CDR3 contains 11 residues. CDR3 sequence (DNA): TGTGCCAGCGCCCGGGAGGAGACCCAGTACTTC. As protein: CASAREETQYF.

The J gene is TRBJ2-4, the V gene TRBV7-6; tentatively, D is TRBD1 (6 bases). The germline gives CDR1 SGHVS, CDR2 FNYEAQ. The CDR3 is made up of 18 amino acids. Deletions cut 1 base from V and 0 bases from J, with 16 bases between. The CDR3 is CASSLGGGQPIAKNIQYF. The CDR3 DNA reads TGTGCCAGCAGCTTAGGAGGCGGACAGCCCATAGCCAAAAACATTCAGTACTTC.